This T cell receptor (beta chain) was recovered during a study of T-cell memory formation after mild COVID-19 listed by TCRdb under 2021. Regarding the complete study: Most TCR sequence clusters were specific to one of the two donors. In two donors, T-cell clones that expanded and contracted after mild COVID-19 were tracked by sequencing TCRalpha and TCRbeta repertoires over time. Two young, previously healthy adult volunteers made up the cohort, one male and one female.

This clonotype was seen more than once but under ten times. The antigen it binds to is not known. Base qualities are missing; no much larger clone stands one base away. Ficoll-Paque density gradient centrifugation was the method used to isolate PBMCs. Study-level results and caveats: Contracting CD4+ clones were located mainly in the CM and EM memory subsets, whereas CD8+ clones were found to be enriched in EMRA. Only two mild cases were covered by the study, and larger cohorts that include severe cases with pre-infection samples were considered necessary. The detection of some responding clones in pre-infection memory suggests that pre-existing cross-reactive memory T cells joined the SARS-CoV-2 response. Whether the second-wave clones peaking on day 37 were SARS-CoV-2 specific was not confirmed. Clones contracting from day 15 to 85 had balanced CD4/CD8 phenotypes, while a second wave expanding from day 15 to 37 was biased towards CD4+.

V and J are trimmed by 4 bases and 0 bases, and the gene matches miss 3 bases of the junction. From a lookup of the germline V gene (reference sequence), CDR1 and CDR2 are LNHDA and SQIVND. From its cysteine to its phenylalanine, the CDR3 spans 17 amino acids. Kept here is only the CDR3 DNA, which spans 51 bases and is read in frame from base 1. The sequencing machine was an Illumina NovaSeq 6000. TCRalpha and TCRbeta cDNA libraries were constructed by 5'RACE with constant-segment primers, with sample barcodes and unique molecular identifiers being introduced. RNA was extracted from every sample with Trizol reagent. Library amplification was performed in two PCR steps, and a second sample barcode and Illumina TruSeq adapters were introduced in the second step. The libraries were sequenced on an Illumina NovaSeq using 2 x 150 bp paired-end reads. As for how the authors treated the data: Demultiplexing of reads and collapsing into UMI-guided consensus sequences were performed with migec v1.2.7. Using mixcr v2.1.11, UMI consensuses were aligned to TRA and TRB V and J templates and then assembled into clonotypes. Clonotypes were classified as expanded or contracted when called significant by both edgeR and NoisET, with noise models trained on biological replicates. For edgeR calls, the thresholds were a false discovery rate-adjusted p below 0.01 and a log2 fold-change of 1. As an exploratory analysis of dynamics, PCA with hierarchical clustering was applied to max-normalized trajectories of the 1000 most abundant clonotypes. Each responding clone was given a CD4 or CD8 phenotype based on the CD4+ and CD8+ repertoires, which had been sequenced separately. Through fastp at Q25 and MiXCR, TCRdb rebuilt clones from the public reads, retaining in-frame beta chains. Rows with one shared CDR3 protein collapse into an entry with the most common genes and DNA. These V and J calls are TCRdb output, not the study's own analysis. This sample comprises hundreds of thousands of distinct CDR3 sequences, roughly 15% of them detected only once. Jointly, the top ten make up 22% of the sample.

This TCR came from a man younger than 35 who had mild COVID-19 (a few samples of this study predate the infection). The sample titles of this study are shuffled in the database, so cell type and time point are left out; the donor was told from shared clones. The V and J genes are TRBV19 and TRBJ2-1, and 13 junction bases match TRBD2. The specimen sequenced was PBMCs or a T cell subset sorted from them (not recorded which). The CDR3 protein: CASSRTSGGASYNEQFF. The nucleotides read TGTGCCAGTAGTAGAACTAGCGGGGGGGCCTCCTACAATGAGCAGTTCTTC.